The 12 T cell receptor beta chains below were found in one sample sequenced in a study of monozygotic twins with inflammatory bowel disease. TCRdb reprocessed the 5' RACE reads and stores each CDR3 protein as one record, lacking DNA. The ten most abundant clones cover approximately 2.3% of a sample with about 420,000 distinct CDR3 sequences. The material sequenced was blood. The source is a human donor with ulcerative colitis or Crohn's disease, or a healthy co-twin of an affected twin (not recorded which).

The CDR3: CSASGLVYSNQPQHF. The V gene is TRBV20-1, the J gene TRBJ1-5. The CDR3 has 15 amino acids. Germline V gene lookup returns CDR1 DFQATT and CDR2 SNEGSKA (reference sequence).

The CDR3 here is CAISGRGTGANVLTF. The chain recombines TRBV10-3 with TRBJ2-6; TCRdb proposes TRBD2, but this gene call is untestable without DNA. The CDR3 runs 15 residues. Germline CDR1 and CDR2: ENHRY and SYGVKD.

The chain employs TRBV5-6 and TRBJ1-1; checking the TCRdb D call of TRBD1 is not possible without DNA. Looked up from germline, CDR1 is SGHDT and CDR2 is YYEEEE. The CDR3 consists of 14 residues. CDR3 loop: CASRGGGHPTEAFF.

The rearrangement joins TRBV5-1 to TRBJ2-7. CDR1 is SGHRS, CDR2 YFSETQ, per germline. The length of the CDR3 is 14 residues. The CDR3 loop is CASSPSWSSYEQYF.

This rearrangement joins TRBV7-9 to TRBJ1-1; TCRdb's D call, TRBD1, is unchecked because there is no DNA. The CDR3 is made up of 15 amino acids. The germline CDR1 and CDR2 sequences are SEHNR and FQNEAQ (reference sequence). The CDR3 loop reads CASSLGRGGYTEAFF.

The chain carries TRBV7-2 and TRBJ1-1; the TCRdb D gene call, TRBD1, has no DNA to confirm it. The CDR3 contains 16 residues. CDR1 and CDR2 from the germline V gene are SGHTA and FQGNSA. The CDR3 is CASSRPDRGWNTEAFF. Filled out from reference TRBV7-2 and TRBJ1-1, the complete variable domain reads GAGVSQSPSNKVTEKGKDVELRCDPISGHTALYWYRQSLGQGLEFLIYFQGNSAPDKSGLPSDRFSAERTGGSVSTLTIQRTQQEDSAVYLCASSRPDRGWNTEAFFGQGTRLTVV.

The CDR3: CASGQGTATQYF. The chain is built from TRBV12-3 or TRBV12-4 and TRBJ2-5; TCRdb reports TRBD1, a call that lacks DNA to check it against. The CDR3 runs 12 residues.

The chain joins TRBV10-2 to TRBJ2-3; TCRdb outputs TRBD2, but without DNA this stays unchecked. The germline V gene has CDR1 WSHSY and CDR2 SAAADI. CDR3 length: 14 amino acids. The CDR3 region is CARGGSARADTQYF.

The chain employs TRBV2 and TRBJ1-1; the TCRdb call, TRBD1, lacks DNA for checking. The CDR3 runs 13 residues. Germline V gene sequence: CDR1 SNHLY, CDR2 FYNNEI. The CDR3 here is CASSEHNRDSAFF.

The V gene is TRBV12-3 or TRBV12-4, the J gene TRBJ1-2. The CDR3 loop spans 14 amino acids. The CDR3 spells CASSLRGGIYGYTF.

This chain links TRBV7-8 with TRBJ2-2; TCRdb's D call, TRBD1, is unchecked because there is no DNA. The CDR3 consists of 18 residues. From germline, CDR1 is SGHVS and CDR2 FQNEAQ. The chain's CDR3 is CASSLRFRGQGSTGELFF.

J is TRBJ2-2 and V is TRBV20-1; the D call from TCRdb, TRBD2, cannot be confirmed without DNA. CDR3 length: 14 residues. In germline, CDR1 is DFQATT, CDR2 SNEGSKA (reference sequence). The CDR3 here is CSAALAKGSGELFF.